The rows below give T cell receptor beta chains drawn from one sample of a study of shared clonotypes between healthy human individuals. Generated by immunoSEQ multiplex PCR, the TCRdb table keeps only in-frame clones and is missing some. The sample gives some 1.1 million clones, roughly 80% of which show up once; 0.89% is in the top ten. Sequenced: memory CD4+ T cells from PBMCs. The receptors shown here come from a man between 18 and 35 years old in good health. Some clones in this sample may be carry-over from other donors' samples. The CDR3 runs from the conserved cysteine through the conserved F or W.

j_gene,v_gene,CDR3aa
TRBJ2-1,TRBV10-2,CASSNQAGEQFF
TRBJ2-1,TRBV29-1,CSVLAGVSYNEQFF
TRBJ1-1,TRBV21-1,CAGDRPLGEDEAFF
TRBJ2-2,TRBV18,CASYGQGASGELFF
TRBJ2-5,TRBV5-1,CASSFAQETQYF
TRBJ2-3,TRBV15,CATSRFRGTDTQYF
TRBJ2-2,TRBV10-3,CAISEGGGENTGELFF
TRBJ2-3,TRBV7-9,CASSSVAGDTQYF
TRBJ2-5,TRBV28,CATTVGGRETQYF
TRBJ2-4,TRBV5-6,CASSFVGENIQYF
TRBJ2-1,TRBV5-1,CASSRGPTGNQYNEQFF
TRBJ2-5,TRBV6-1,CASRGPGLPQETQYF
TRBJ1-2,TRBV7-2,CASSWGQGYGYTF
TRBJ2-5,TRBV9,CASSPSVGGQTQYF
TRBJ2-3,TRBV5-1,CASSPAGSLDTQYF
TRBJ2-7,TRBV28,CASTRPPGSYEQYF
TRBJ1-5,TRBV18,CASSPDGQHNQPQHF
TRBJ2-1,TRBV2,CASSVGQGGYEQFF
TRBJ2-7,TRBV5-6,CASSFKPGIGWEAYEQYF
TRBJ2-6,TRBV2,CASSATAQRGANVLTF
TRBJ1-2,TRBV6-5,CASSYGREAEYGYTF
TRBJ2-1,TRBV5-1,CASSSSSGSDEQFF